This TCR beta chain was recorded in a study of T cells in Graves' hyperthyroidism and ophthalmopathy. Study results and caveats: Ophthalmopathy was told apart from stable hyperthyroidism by a 13 V-J model.

Amplification of TCR beta CDR3 regions used RNA as the template. HTBI primers were employed in a first-round RT-PCR of the TCR CDR3. TCRdb reprocessed the multiplex PCR reads via MiXCR and lists one record per CDR3 protein. The sample shows about 96,000 distinct CDR3 sequences, approximately 56% of them seen only once. Patients having uncontrolled infection, another autoimmune disease, pregnancy or lactation were not included. As for this clonotype: Its target is not known.

The CDR3 sequence is 14 residues long. Germline CDR1 DFQATT, CDR2 SNEGSKA (reference sequence). This TCR derives from a woman between 35 and 50 years old with Graves' hyperthyroidism. Sequenced sample: blood. The rearrangement uses TRBV20-1 and TRBJ2-5; D may be TRBD1 (7 bases). The J call may be wrong; the DNA end is better matched by TRBJ2-7. This CDR3 reads CSASDRSGAYEQYF. The DNA of the CDR3 is TGCAGTGCTTCGGACAGGTCGGGAGCTTACGAGCAGTACTTC.